Listed below are T cell receptor beta chains from one sample, sequenced in a study of blood T cell repertoires in COVID-19. The protocol was immunoSEQ multiplex PCR, while the TCRdb copy is restricted to in-frame clones and leaves out a portion. The table lists around 170,000 clones, around 83% of them singletons. Material: peripheral blood. The receptors derive from a woman aged 35 to 49 with acute or convalescent COVID-19. CDR3s include the opening cysteine and the closing phenylalanine or tryptophan. D genes are given only for firm matches. Clone size is stated in some rows and not others, as once, few, many or a class when expanded.

cdr3_nt,cdr3_aa,clone_size,j_call,d_call,v_call
TGTGCCGTCGGTGGTGGGACAGGGGCCAAAAACATTCAGTACTTC,CAVGGGTGAKNIQYF,once,TRBJ2-4,TRBD1,TRBV10-3
TGTGCCAGCAGCTTTCGGCAGGATTCACCCCTCCACTTT,CASSFRQDSPLHF,NA,TRBJ1-6,NA,TRBV7-9
TGTGCCAGTAAAATCGGACAGGGGGACTCGTGGAATGAGCAGTTCTTC,CASKIGQGDSWNEQFF,NA,TRBJ2-1,TRBD1,TRBV19
TGCGCCAGCAGCCAAGTTTCAGACCCGGGCTATGGCTACACCTTC,CASSQVSDPGYGYTF,NA,TRBJ1-2,NA,TRBV4-1
TGTGCCAGCAGTTACGGGGGGTTAAGGAACACTGAAGCTTTCTTT,CASSYGGLRNTEAFF,NA,TRBJ1-1,NA,TRBV6-6
TGTGCCAGCATCCCCCTGACAGGGCTGGTCAATGAGCAGTTCTTC,CASIPLTGLVNEQFF,NA,TRBJ2-1,TRBD1,TRBV6-5
TGTGCCAGCAAAGGGGGAGTGAGCAATGAGCAGTTCTTC,CASKGGVSNEQFF,NA,TRBJ2-1,NA,TRBV2
TGTGCCAGCTCACACCCGGACTCCGCGTACCCTGAAGCTTTCTTT,CASSHPDSAYPEAFF,NA,TRBJ1-1,NA,TRBV6-5
TGTGCCAGCAGCTTCTGGAGGGGTGAAAAACTGTTTTTT,CASSFWRGEKLFF,NA,TRBJ1-4,NA,TRBV7-6
TGTGCCTGGAGTCCAAATCAGGGAGGCACTGAAGCTTTCTTT,CAWSPNQGGTEAFF,NA,TRBJ1-1,NA,TRBV30
TGTGCCAGCATCCGTGACAGGGCATCCTACAATGAGCAGTTCTTC,CASIRDRASYNEQFF,NA,TRBJ2-1,TRBD1,TRBV7-2
TGTGCCAGCAGCTCGACAGGGGGCCGGTCAGGCTTTGAAGCTTTCTTT,CASSSTGGRSGFEAFF,NA,TRBJ1-1,TRBD1,TRBV7-2
TGTGCCTGGAGTGTCTTCAGGGAACAAGCTTTCTTT,CAWSVFREQAFF,NA,TRBJ1-1,NA,TRBV30
TGTGCCTGGAGAACAGGGTATTGGGGCGCCGGGGAGCTGTTTTTT,CAWRTGYWGAGELFF,NA,TRBJ2-2,NA,TRBV30
TGTGCCACCAGTGGTTCACGGGACACTCTTCGGACGGGCTACACCTTC,CATSGSRDTLRTGYTF,few,TRBJ1-2,NA,TRBV24-1
TGTGCCAGCAGTGACCTAGCGGGTGGCACCGGGGAGCTGTTTTTT,CASSDLAGGTGELFF,NA,TRBJ2-2,TRBD2,TRBV25-1
TGTGCCATCAGTGAGCTAGATCAAGAGACCCAGTACTTC,CAISELDQETQYF,once,TRBJ2-5,NA,TRBV10-3
TGTGCCATCAGTGAAAGGGACAGAGACACCGGGGAGCTGTTTTTT,CAISERDRDTGELFF,NA,TRBJ2-2,TRBD1,TRBV10-3
TGTGCCAGTTCAACCGACCGCGGTCGGAGGGATCAGCCCCAGCATTTT,CASSTDRGRRDQPQHF,few,TRBJ1-5,NA,TRBV19
TGTGCCAGCATTCCGGGACAGGGAAGATGGCAGTTCTTC,CASIPGQGRWQFF,NA,TRBJ2-1,TRBD1,TRBV28
TGCAGCGTTGACCCGGGAGCGGCAGAGACCCAGTACTTC,CSVDPGAAETQYF,NA,TRBJ2-5,NA,TRBV29-1
TGTGCCAGCTTGAGACCCGGGACAGGGGGCAGCTACACCTTC,CASLRPGTGGSYTF,NA,TRBJ1-2,TRBD1,TRBV6-5
TGTGCCTGGCGAGGTCCGGGTGGCGATCAGCCCCAGCATTTT,CAWRGPGGDQPQHF,few,TRBJ1-5,NA,TRBV30
TGTGCCAGCGCCCCGGGACACAGTTTTAACTATGGCTACACCTTC,CASAPGHSFNYGYTF,NA,TRBJ1-2,NA,TRBV28
TGTGCCTGGAGGAGGACAGGGACAAGCAATCAGCCCCAGCATTTT,CAWRRTGTSNQPQHF,NA,TRBJ1-5,TRBD1,TRBV30
TGTGCCAGCAGTTCAGGGGGGACCTATGGCTACACCTTC,CASSSGGTYGYTF,NA,TRBJ1-2,TRBD1,TRBV28
TGCGCCAGCAGCCTCGACAGGAATACAGATACGCAGTATTTT,CASSLDRNTDTQYF,NA,TRBJ2-3,NA,TRBV5-1
TGTGCCAGCAGCTTACCGGGGATCTATGGCTACACCTTC,CASSLPGIYGYTF,NA,TRBJ1-2,NA,TRBV11-2
TGTGCCAGCTCACCACGCAGGGGGGCGAACACTGAAGCTTTCTTT,CASSPRRGANTEAFF,NA,TRBJ1-1,TRBD1,TRBV18
TGTGCCAGCAGCCCCGGCGGGACTAGCGGGGCGGCGAGGGGAGTGACCCAGTACTTC,CASSPGGTSGAARGVTQYF,once,TRBJ2-5,TRBD2,TRBV5-4
TGTGCCAGCAGTTTCTTAGGGGGCGCTGGGCAGTACTTC,CASSFLGGAGQYF,NA,TRBJ2-7,TRBD1,TRBV27
TGCGCCAGCAGCTTTGATTCGCGGGATGGGGGCGAGCAGTACTTC,CASSFDSRDGGEQYF,NA,TRBJ2-7,NA,TRBV5-1
TGTGCCAGCAACGATATGTTGGACAGTTCGAACACCGGGGAGCTGTTTTTT,CASNDMLDSSNTGELFF,NA,TRBJ2-2,NA,TRBV5-4
TGTGCCAGCAGGACAGCGGTTTCACCCCTCCACTTT,CASRTAVSPLHF,once,TRBJ1-6,NA,TRBV19
TGCGCCAGCAGCTTGAGAAGGGACAGGGACCGTAATTCACCCCTCCACTTT,CASSLRRDRDRNSPLHF,NA,TRBJ1-6,TRBD1,TRBV5-1
TGCGCCAGCAGCCCCCGCCCCGGAGCAACTAATGAAAAACTGTTTTTT,CASSPRPGATNEKLFF,NA,TRBJ1-4,NA,TRBV5-1
TGTGCCAGCAGTGGTAGGCTAGCGGGAGGGAATGAGCAGTTCTTC,CASSGRLAGGNEQFF,NA,TRBJ2-1,TRBD2,TRBV2
TGTGCCAGCAGCTCCCAGGGGGACAATGAGCAGTTCTTC,CASSSQGDNEQFF,NA,TRBJ2-1,TRBD1,TRBV7-9
TGTGCCAGCAGGAGGACAGGGGGAGTCGGCCAGCCCCAGCATTTT,CASRRTGGVGQPQHF,NA,TRBJ1-5,TRBD1,TRBV2
TGTGCCAGCAGCTATCCAGGCGGGGACTCCTACAATGAGCAGTTCTTC,CASSYPGGDSYNEQFF,once,TRBJ2-1,NA,TRBV5-4
TGTGCCAGCAGCTGGGACGGGACAGACATAACAGATACGCAGTATTTT,CASSWDGTDITDTQYF,NA,TRBJ2-3,TRBD1,TRBV5-6
TGTGCCAGCAGCGCCCCAGGGAAGAAGCCCCAGCATTTT,CASSAPGKKPQHF,NA,TRBJ1-5,NA,TRBV9
TGTGCCAGTAGTGCCTACCACGGGGGGCCGCACCCGCATTTT,CASSAYHGGPHPHF,NA,TRBJ1-5,NA,TRBV19
TGTGCCAGCTCACCCCAGACAGAAACCTACGAGCAGTACTTC,CASSPQTETYEQYF,NA,TRBJ2-7,NA,TRBV18
TGCGCCAGCAGCCAATTACCCGGGACATCCTTCTACGAGCAGTACTTC,CASSQLPGTSFYEQYF,few,TRBJ2-7,NA,TRBV5-1
TGTGCCAGCAGCTTTTCAGCTAACTATGGCTACACCTTC,CASSFSANYGYTF,NA,TRBJ1-2,NA,TRBV5-4
TGCGCCAGCAGCTTGGAGCGGGGGGACAATGAGCAGTTCTTC,CASSLERGDNEQFF,NA,TRBJ2-1,TRBD2,TRBV5-1
TGTGCCAGCTCACCAAGACAGGGGTCAGGTAATTCACCCCTCCACTTT,CASSPRQGSGNSPLHF,NA,TRBJ1-6,TRBD1,TRBV18
TGTGCCAGCTCGAAACAGGGCATGGAGGATACGCAGTATTTT,CASSKQGMEDTQYF,NA,TRBJ2-3,NA,TRBV18
TGCACCAGCAGCTGGGTCGGGACTAGCGGGGACTGCACAGATACGCAGTATTTT,CTSSWVGTSGDCTDTQYF,NA,TRBJ2-3,NA,TRBV1